Listed below are T cell receptor beta chains from one sample, sequenced in a study of metastatic and nonmetastatic thyroid tumors. TCRdb re-analyzed the PCR reads using MiXCR. The sample has about 20,000 clones, approximately 34% seen once. The sample comprised tumor tissue. Receptors originate from a female donor with papillary thyroid cancer or a benign thyroid nodule (not recorded which). Some clones in this sample may be carry-over from other donors' samples. CDR3s include the opening cysteine and the closing phenylalanine or tryptophan. A D gene is named only where the DNA matches it firmly. Size is omitted from some rows. Given values are once, few, many or a class for expanded clones.

abundance	v_gene	d_gene	j_gene	CDR3aa	CDR3nt
.	TRBV9	TRBD2	TRBJ2-1	CASSVGGGHDREQFF	TGTGCCAGCAGCGTAGGCGGGGGGCATGACAGGGAGCAGTTCTTC
.	TRBV5-1	.	TRBJ2-1	CASSLCQNNEQFF	TGCGCCAGCAGCTTGTGCCAGAACAATGAGCAGTTCTTC
few	TRBV6-2/TRBV6-3	.	TRBJ1-1	CASSPYTELNTEAFF	TGTGCCAGCAGTCCTTACACGGAATTGAACACTGAAGCTTTCTTT
.	TRBV3-1	.	TRBJ2-2	CASSQEVGGVAGELFF	TGTGCCAGCAGCCAAGAGGTCGGGGGCGTCGCCGGGGAGCTGTTTTTT
once	TRBV5-1	.	TRBJ2-7	CASRGTSGEQYF	TGCGCCAGCAGGGGGACCTCGGGGGAGCAGTACTTC
few	TRBV28	.	TRBJ2-6	CASTLGGAGTGANVLTF	TGTGCCAGCACCCTCGGCGGGGCAGGAACTGGGGCCAACGTCCTGACTTTC
.	TRBV7-3	TRBD2	TRBJ2-2	CASSLVRGGSTGELFF	TGTGCCAGCAGCTTAGTGCGGGGGGGCAGCACCGGGGAGCTGTTTTTT
.	TRBV5-1	.	TRBJ2-5	CASSPLVGGRETQYF	TGCGCCAGCAGCCCACTTGTGGGGGGGCGGGAGACCCAGTACTTC
few	TRBV4-2	TRBD2	TRBJ2-5	CASSQGTSGGVETQYF	TGTGCCAGCAGCCAAGGGACTAGCGGGGGGGTAGAGACCCAGTACTTC
.	TRBV27	.	TRBJ1-3	CASSFGNTIYF	TGTGCCAGCAGTTTTGGAAACACCATATATTTT
medium-sized	TRBV24-1	.	TRBJ1-3	CATSDLNSGNTIYF	TGTGCCACCAGTGATTTGAACAGTGGAAACACCATATATTTT
.	TRBV6-5	TRBD1	TRBJ1-1	CASSYLTGPGGTEAFF	TGTGCCAGCAGTTACTTGACAGGGCCCGGGGGCACTGAAGCTTTCTTT
.	TRBV27	.	TRBJ1-2	CASSLGSGVGNYGYTF	TGTGCCAGCAGTTTAGGGTCCGGGGTTGGTAACTATGGCTACACCTTC
.	TRBV24-1	TRBD2	TRBJ2-2	CATRGLAGGCSNTGELFF	TGTGCCACCAGGGGACTAGCGGGAGGATGCTCGAACACCGGGGAGCTGTTTTTT
.	TRBV4-2	TRBD2	TRBJ2-1	CASSLARAVLAGGPNEQFF	TGTGCCAGCAGCCTTGCTCGGGCGGTTCTAGCGGGAGGGCCGAATGAGCAGTTCTTC
.	TRBV28	.	TRBJ1-5	CASSLEGKTIQPQHF	TGTGCCAGCAGTTTGGAAGGGAAGACGATTCAGCCCCAGCATTTT
.	TRBV30	.	TRBJ1-3	CAWSRTGHSGNTIYF	TGTGCCTGGAGTAGAACAGGCCATTCTGGAAACACCATATATTTT
.	TRBV24-1	TRBD2	TRBJ2-1	CATSDRTSGPYNEQFF	TGTGCCACCAGTGATAGGACTAGCGGACCTTACAATGAGCAGTTCTTC
.	TRBV27	.	TRBJ2-6	CASSPGGSGANVLTF	TGTGCCAGCAGCCCCGGGGGCTCTGGGGCCAACGTCCTGACTTTC
.	TRBV3-1	TRBD1	TRBJ2-7	CASSPTGGGYEQYF	TGTGCCAGCAGCCCGACAGGGGGCGGCTACGAGCAGTACTTC
.	TRBV6-5	TRBD1	TRBJ2-1	CASSYEWQGVEFF	TGTGCCAGCAGTTACGAGTGGCAGGGGGTGGAGTTCTTC
.	TRBV5-1	.	TRBJ1-3	CASSVGLADSGNTIYF	TGCGCCAGCAGCGTCGGACTGGCCGACTCTGGAAACACCATATATTTT
few	TRBV19	.	TRBJ1-1	CASSKIGGGTEAFF	TGTGCCAGTAGTAAAATCGGCGGTGGGACTGAAGCTTTCTTT
few	TRBV6-5	TRBD2	TRBJ2-3	CASSYGSGSGTDTQYF	TGTGCCAGCAGTTACGGTAGCGGGAGTGGCACAGATACGCAGTATTTT
.	TRBV25-1	TRBD1	TRBJ1-3	CASRTGQGMFWGSGNTIYF	TGTGCCAGCAGAACGGGACAGGGAATGTTTTGGGGCTCTGGAAACACCATATATTTT
few	TRBV19	.	TRBJ1-1	CASSRKIPGSTEAFF	TGTGCCAGTAGTAGGAAGATTCCAGGGAGCACTGAAGCTTTCTTT
few	TRBV6-5	.	TRBJ1-3	CASSSVLSGNTIYF	TGTGCCAGCAGTTCGGTTCTCTCTGGAAACACCATATATTTT
.	TRBV6-1	.	TRBJ1-1	CASVPKYREGYTEAFF	TGTGCCAGCGTTCCGAAATACAGGGAGGGTTACACTGAAGCTTTCTTT
.	TRBV6-1	TRBD2	TRBJ2-3	CASSARLAGPDTQYF	TGTGCCAGCAGTGCTAGACTAGCGGGTCCAGATACGCAGTATTTT
.	TRBV12-3/TRBV12-4	TRBD1	TRBJ1-1	CASSSDRVGTEAFF	TGTGCCAGCAGTTCGGACAGGGTTGGCACTGAAGCTTTCTTT
.	TRBV6-1	TRBD1	TRBJ2-3	CASSEDRTGSQYF	TGTGCCAGCAGTGAAGATAGGACAGGGTCGCAGTATTTT
.	TRBV20-1	.	TRBJ2-2	CSARDWENTGELFF	TGCAGTGCTAGGGACTGGGAGAACACCGGGGAGCTGTTTTTT
.	TRBV6-2/TRBV6-3	TRBD1	TRBJ1-1	CASSHRTGRERGTEAFF	TGTGCCAGCAGTCACCGGACAGGGCGAGAGAGGGGCACTGAAGCTTTCTTT
few	TRBV6-1	.	TRBJ2-6	CASNPPGPASGANVLTF	TGTGCCAGCAATCCCCCCGGGCCCGCCTCTGGGGCCAACGTCCTGACTTTC
.	TRBV5-6	TRBD2	TRBJ2-7	CASSPGTSGRYEQYF	TGTGCCAGCAGCCCCGGGACTAGCGGGCGATACGAGCAGTACTTC
.	TRBV12-3/TRBV12-4	.	TRBJ2-5	CASSLGQGGTQYF	TGTGCCAGCAGTTTAGGGCAGGGAGGGACCCAGTACTTC
few	TRBV6-2/TRBV6-3	.	TRBJ2-7	CASSYSGGESSYEQYF	TGTGCCAGCAGTTACTCTGGGGGCGAAAGCTCCTACGAGCAGTACTTC
.	TRBV4-2	.	TRBJ2-3	CASSQWGGPFSPDTQYF	TGTGCCAGCAGCCAATGGGGGGGGCCCTTTTCCCCAGATACGCAGTATTTT
.	TRBV5-1	.	TRBJ2-2	CASSFGGLNTGELFF	TGCGCCAGCAGCTTTGGAGGTCTGAACACCGGGGAGCTGTTTTTT
few	TRBV6-5	TRBD2	TRBJ2-7	CASSSSGRAEYEQYF	TGTGCCAGCAGTTCCAGCGGGAGGGCCGAATACGAGCAGTACTTC
.	TRBV6-1	TRBD2	TRBJ2-1	CASKTGGGEQFF	TGTGCCAGCAAAACGGGCGGGGGTGAGCAGTTCTTC
few	TRBV27	.	TRBJ1-6	CASSFEPNSPLHF	TGTGCCAGCAGTTTCGAACCTAATTCACCCCTCCACTTT
.	TRBV27	.	TRBJ2-2	CASSFSGFTGELFF	TGTGCCAGCAGTTTTTCGGGATTCACCGGGGAGCTGTTTTTT
once	TRBV5-6	.	TRBJ2-7	CASSLVGSPYEQYF	TGTGCCAGCAGCTTAGTAGGTAGCCCCTACGAGCAGTACTTC
few	TRBV28	.	TRBJ1-6	CASRGVRSPLHF	TGTGCCAGCAGGGGTGTTAGGTCACCCCTCCACTTT
.	TRBV4-1	TRBD1	TRBJ2-1	CASSQEDRAYEQFF	TGCGCCAGCAGCCAAGAGGACAGGGCCTATGAGCAGTTCTTC
few	TRBV6-4	.	TRBJ2-1	CASSERGGDTTNEQFF	TGTGCCAGCAGTGAGAGGGGAGGGGACACTACCAATGAGCAGTTCTTC
.	TRBV3-1	.	TRBJ2-1	CASSPQSYNEQFF	TGTGCCAGCAGCCCCCAATCCTACAATGAGCAGTTCTTC
.	TRBV20-1	.	TRBJ2-2	CSASKGVYSGELFF	TGCAGTGCTAGTAAAGGGGTATATTCCGGGGAGCTGTTTTTT
many	TRBV6-1	TRBD1	TRBJ1-5	CASSPDRGSQPQHF	TGTGCCAGCAGTCCGGACAGGGGGAGTCAGCCCCAGCATTTT
.	TRBV5-1	.	TRBJ2-2	CASLRDMNTGELFF	TGCGCCAGCCTCCGGGACATGAACACCGGGGAGCTGTTTTTT
.	TRBV11-2	.	TRBJ1-5	CASSLGQGKGQPQHF	TGTGCCAGCAGCTTAGGTCAGGGGAAAGGACAGCCCCAGCATTTT
.	TRBV9	.	TRBJ1-1	CASSAAGGPGTEAFF	TGTGCCAGCAGCGCCGCGGGGGGGCCGGGTACTGAAGCTTTCTTT
few	TRBV12-3/TRBV12-4	TRBD1	TRBJ2-7	CASSLLTGGSYEQYF	TGTGCCAGCAGTTTACTAACAGGGGGATCCTACGAGCAGTACTTC
.	TRBV28	.	TRBJ1-6	CASSPQGVYNSPLHF	TGTGCCAGCAGTCCGCAGGGTGTTTATAATTCACCCCTCCACTTT
few	TRBV28	TRBD1	TRBJ1-2	CASRHRGGYTF	TGTGCCAGCAGGCACAGGGGCGGCTACACCTTC
.	TRBV18	.	TRBJ2-2	CASSPEGVNTGELFF	TGTGCCAGCTCACCTGAGGGGGTAAACACCGGGGAGCTGTTTTTT
.	TRBV19	.	TRBJ1-5	CASSIPGQKYSNQPQHF	TGTGCCAGTAGTATCCCTGGACAGAAGTATAGCAATCAGCCCCAGCATTTT
.	TRBV6-2/TRBV6-3	.	TRBJ1-5	CASSYWDQPQHF	TGTGCCAGCAGTTATTGGGATCAGCCCCAGCATTTT